Detailed here is one T cell receptor beta chain. Germline V CDR1 and CDR2: SGHNT, YENEEA. The CDR3 contains 17 residues. Trimming at V came to 0 bases and at J to 4 bases, leaving 9 bases not matched to a gene. This table comes from immunoSEQ multiplex PCR, and its TCRdb copy is limited to in-frame clones, with some not included. The sample has 300,000 to 350,000 clones; approximately 87% are singletons. These data belong to a study of blood T cell repertoires in COVID-19. Study summary: COVID-19 samples from acute and convalescent phases originated in the United States, Italy and Spain.

The Seattle site enrolled patients during active infection and followed them longitudinally. The J gene is TRBJ2-1, the V gene TRBV11-3, with 7 bases identical to TRBD2. The sequence was obtained from a woman between 45 and 60 years old with COVID-19, enrolled during active disease. Specimen: peripheral blood. The CDR3 nucleotides read TGTGCCAGCAGCTTAGATGGGAGGGCAGGACTATACAATGAGCAGTTCTTC. This translates into CASSLDGRAGLYNEQFF.